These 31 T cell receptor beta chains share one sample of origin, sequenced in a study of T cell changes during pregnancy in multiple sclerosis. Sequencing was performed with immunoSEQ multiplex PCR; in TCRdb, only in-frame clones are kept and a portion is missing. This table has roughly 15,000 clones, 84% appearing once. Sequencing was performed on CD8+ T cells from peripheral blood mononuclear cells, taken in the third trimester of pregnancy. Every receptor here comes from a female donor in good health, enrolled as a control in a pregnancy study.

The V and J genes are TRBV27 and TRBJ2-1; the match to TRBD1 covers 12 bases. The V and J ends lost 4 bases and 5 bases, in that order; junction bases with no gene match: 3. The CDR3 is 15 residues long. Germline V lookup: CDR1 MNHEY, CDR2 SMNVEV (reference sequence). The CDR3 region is CASSSGTGGHNEQFF. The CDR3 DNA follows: TGTGCCAGCAGTTCTGGGACAGGGGGCCACAATGAGCAGTTCTTC.

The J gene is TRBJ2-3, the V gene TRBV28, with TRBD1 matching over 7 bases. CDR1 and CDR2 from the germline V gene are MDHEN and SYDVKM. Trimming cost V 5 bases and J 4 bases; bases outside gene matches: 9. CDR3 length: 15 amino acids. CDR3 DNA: TGTGCCAGCAGTCCCTACAGGGGTGGTGCAGATACGCAGTATTTT. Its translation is CASSPYRGGADTQYF.

The DNA for the CDR3 is TGTGCCAGTAGTATAGATATCGAGCCGAACACTGAAGCTTTCTTT. Amino acid sequence: CASSIDIEPNTEAFF. The genes are TRBV19 and TRBJ1-1; D remains unclear. CDR1 and CDR2 from the germline V gene are LNHDA and SQIVND (reference sequence). This CDR3 is built from 15 residues. V was cut by 0 bases and J by 1 base, with 9 bases left in between.

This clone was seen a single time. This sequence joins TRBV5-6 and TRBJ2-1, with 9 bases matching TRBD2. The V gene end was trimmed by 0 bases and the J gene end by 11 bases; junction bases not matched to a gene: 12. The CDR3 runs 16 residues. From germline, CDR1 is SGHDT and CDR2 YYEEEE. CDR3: CASSLGDKGGTSKQFF. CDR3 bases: TGTGCCAGCAGCTTGGGGGACAAAGGGGGGACTAGCAAGCAGTTCTTC.

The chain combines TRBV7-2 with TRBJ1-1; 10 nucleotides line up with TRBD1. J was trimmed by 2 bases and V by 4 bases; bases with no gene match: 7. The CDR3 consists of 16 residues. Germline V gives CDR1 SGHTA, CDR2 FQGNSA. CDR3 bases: TGTGCCAGCAGCTCAGACAGGGGGCGGGGAAACACTGAAGCTTTCTTT. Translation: CASSSDRGRGNTEAFF. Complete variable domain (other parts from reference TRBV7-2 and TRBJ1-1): GAGVSQSPSNKVTEKGKDVELRCDPISGHTALYWYRQSLGQGLEFLIYFQGNSAPDKSGLPSDRFSAERTGGSVSTLTIQRTQQEDSAVYLCASSSDRGRGNTEAFFGQGTRLTVV.

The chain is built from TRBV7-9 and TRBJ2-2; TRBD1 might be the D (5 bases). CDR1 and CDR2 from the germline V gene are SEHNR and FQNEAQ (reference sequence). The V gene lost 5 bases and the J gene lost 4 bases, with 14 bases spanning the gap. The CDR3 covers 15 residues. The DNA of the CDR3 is TGTGCCAGCAGCCCAAGGGCAGGGCCCACCGGGGAGCTGTTTTTT. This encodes CASSPRAGPTGELFF.

This chain's CDR3 is CASSITISTGANEKLFF. For the CDR3, the DNA is TGTGCCAGTAGTATTACTATCTCGACAGGGGCTAATGAAAAACTGTTTTTT. This chain uses TRBV19 with TRBJ1-4; 8 bases map to TRBD1. Trimming removed 3 bases from V and 3 bases from J; junction bases left unmatched: 9. The CDR3 covers 17 residues. Per germline, CDR1 LNHDA and CDR2 SQIVND (reference sequence). The variable domain in full, with the rest retrieved from reference TRBV19 and TRBJ1-4, is DGGITQSPKYLFRKEGQNVTLSCEQNLNHDAMYWYRQDPGQGLRLIYYSQIVNDFQKGDIAEGYSVSREKKESFPLTVTSAQKNPTAFYLCASSITISTGANEKLFFGSGTQLSVL.

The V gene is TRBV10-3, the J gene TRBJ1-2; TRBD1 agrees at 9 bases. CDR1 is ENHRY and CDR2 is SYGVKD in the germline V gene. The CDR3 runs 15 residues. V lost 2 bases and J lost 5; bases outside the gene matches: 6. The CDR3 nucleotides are TGTGCCATCAGTGAGCCGGGACAGGGAAGATATGGCTACACCTTC. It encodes CAISEPGQGRYGYTF.

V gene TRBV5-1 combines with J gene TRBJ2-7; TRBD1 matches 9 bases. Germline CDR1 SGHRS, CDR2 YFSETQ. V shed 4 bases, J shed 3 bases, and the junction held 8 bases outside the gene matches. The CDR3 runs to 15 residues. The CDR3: CASSAPGQGLYEQYF. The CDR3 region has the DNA TGCGCCAGCAGCGCCCCGGGACAGGGCCTCTACGAGCAGTACTTC.

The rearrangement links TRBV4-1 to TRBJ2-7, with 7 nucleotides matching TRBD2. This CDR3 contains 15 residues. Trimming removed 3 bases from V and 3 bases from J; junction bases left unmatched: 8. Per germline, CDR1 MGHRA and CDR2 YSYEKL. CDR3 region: CASSHRSTSSYEQYF. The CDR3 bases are TGCGCCAGCAGCCACAGATCGACTAGCAGCTACGAGCAGTACTTC.

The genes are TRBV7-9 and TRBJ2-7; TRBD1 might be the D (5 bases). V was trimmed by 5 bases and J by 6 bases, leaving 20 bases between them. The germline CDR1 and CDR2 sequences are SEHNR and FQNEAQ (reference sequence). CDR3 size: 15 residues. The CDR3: CASSPVRGRSGEQYF. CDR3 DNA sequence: TGTGCCAGCAGCCCCGTAAGGGGTAGATCGGGCGAGCAGTACTTC.

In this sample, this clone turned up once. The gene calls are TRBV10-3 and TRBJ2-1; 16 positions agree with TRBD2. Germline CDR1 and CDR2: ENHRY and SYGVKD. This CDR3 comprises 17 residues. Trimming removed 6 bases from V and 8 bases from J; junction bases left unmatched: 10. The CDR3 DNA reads TGTGCCATCAGCGAACCGGGACTAGCGGGAGGGACCGATGAGCAGTTCTTC. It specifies CAISEPGLAGGTDEQFF.

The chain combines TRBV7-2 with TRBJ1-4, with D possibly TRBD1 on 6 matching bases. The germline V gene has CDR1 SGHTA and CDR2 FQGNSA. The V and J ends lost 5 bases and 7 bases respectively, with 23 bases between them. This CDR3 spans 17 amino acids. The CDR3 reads CASSTISGGAEGEKLFF. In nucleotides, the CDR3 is TGTGCCAGCAGCACCATCTCTGGGGGGGCCGAGGGTGAAAAACTGTTTTTT.

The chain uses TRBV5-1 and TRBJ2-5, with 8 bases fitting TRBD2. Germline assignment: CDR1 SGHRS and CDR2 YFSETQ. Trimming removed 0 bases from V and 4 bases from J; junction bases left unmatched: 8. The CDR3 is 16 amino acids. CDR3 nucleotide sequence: TGCGCCAGCAGCTTGGTTAACGGGGGGGCCGGAGAGACCCAGTACTTC. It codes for CASSLVNGGAGETQYF.

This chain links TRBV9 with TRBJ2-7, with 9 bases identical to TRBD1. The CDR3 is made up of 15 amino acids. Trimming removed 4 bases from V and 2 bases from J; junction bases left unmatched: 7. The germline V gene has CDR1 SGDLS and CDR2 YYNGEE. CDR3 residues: CASSIGQGQAYEQYF. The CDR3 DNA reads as TGTGCCAGCAGCATAGGACAGGGGCAGGCCTACGAGCAGTACTTC.

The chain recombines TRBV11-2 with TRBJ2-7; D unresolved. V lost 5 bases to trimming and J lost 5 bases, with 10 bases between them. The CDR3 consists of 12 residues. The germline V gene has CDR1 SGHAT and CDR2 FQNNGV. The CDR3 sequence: CASSAGRDEQYF. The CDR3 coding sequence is TGTGCCAGCAGCGCCGGCCGGGACGAGCAGTACTTC.

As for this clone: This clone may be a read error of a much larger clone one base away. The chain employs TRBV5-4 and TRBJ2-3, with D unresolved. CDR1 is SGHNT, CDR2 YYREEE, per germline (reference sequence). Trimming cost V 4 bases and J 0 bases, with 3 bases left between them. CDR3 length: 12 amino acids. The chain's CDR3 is CASSPSTDTQYF. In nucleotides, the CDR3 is TGTGCCAGCAGCCCAAGCACAGATACGCAGTATTTT.

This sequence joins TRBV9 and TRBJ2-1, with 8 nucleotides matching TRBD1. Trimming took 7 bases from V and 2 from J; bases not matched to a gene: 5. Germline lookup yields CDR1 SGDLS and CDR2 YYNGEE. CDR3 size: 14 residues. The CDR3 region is CASSGQGPYNEQFF. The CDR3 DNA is TGTGCCAGCTCCGGACAGGGACCCTACAATGAGCAGTTCTTC.

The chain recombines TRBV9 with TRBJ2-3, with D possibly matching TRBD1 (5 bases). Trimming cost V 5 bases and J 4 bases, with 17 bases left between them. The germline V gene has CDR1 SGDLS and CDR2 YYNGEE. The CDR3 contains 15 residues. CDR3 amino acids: CASSDRPTSPDTQYF. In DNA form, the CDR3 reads TGTGCCAGCAGTGACAGACCCACGAGTCCAGATACGCAGTATTTT. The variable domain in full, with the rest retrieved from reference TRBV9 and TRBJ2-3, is DSGVTQTPKHLITATGQRVTLRCSPRSGDLSVYWYQQSLDQGLQFLIQYYNGEERAKGNILERFSAQQFPDLHSELNLSSLELGDSALYFCASSDRPTSPDTQYFGPGTRLTVL.

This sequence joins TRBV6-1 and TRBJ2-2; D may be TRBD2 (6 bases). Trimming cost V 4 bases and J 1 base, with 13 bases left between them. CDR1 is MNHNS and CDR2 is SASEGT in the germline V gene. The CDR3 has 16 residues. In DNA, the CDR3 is TGTGCCAGCAGTGGAGTAGGGCGGGGGAACACCGGGGAGCTGTTTTTT. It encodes CASSGVGRGNTGELFF.

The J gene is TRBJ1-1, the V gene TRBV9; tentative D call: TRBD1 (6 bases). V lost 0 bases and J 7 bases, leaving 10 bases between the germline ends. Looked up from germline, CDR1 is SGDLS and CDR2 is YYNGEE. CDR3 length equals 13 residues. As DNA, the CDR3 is TGTGCCAGCAGCGTAGTCCAGGGGAATGAAGCTTTCTTT. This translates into CASSVVQGNEAFF.

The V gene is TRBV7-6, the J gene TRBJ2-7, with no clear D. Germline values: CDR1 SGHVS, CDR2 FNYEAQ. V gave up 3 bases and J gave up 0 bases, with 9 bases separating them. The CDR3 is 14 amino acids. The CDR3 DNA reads TGTGCCAGCAGCTTGGGCCAAAGCTCCTACGAGCAGTACTTC. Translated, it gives CASSLGQSSYEQYF.

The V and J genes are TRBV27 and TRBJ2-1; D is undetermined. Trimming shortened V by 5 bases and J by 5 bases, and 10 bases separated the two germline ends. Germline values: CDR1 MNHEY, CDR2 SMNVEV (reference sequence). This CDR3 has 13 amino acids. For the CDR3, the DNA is TGTGCCAGCAGTCCCCCCTACGACAATGAGCAGTTCTTC. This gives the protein CASSPPYDNEQFF.

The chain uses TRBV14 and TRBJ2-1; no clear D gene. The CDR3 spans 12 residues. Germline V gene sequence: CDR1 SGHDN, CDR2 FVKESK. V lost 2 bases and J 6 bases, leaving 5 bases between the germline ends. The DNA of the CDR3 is TGTGCCAGCAGCCAATTCGTCAATGAGCAGTTCTTC. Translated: CASSQFVNEQFF.

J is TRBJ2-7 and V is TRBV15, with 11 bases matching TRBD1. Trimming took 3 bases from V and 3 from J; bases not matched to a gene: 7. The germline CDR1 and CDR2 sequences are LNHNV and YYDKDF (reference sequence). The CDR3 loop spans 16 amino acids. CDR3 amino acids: CATSSVGTGGGYEQYF. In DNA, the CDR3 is TGTGCCACCAGCAGTGTGGGGACAGGGGGGGGCTACGAGCAGTACTTC.

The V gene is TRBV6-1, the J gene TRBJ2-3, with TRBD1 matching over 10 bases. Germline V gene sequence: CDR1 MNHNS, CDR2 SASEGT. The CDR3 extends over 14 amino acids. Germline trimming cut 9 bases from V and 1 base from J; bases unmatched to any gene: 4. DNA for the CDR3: TGTGCCAGGGGGACAGGGGTTGGCACAGATACGCAGTATTTT. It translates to CARGTGVGTDTQYF.

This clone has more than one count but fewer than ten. This CDR3 reads CASSQVGTDYGYTF. The CDR3 DNA is TGCGCCAGCAGCCAAGTGGGGACAGACTATGGCTACACCTTC. This chain joins TRBV4-3 and TRBJ1-2; 7 nucleotides agree with TRBD1. Unmatched junction bases numbered 2, after V lost 1 base and J lost 3 bases. CDR1 is LGHNA, CDR2 YSLEER, per germline. This CDR3 has 14 residues.

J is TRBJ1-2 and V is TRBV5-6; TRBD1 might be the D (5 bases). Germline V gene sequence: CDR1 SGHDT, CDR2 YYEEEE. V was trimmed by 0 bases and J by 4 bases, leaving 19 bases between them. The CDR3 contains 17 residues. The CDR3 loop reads CASSLAEAGMIGYGYTF. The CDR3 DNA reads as TGTGCCAGCAGCTTGGCCGAGGCAGGGATGATCGGCTATGGCTACACCTTC.

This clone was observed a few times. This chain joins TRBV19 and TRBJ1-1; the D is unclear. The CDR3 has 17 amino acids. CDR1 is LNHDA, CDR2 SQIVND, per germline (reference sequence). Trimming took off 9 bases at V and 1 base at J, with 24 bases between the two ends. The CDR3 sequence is CASPWNMQKEGNTEAFF. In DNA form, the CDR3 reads TGTGCCAGCCCCTGGAACATGCAGAAGGAGGGGAACACTGAAGCTTTCTTT.

This chain's CDR3 is CASSDPTGARRETQYF. Here the CDR3 DNA reads TGCGCCAGCAGTGACCCGACAGGAGCACGAAGGGAGACCCAGTACTTC. The chain joins TRBV10-2 to TRBJ2-5; a possible D gene is TRBD1 (6 bases). Looked up from germline, CDR1 is WSHSY and CDR2 is SAAADI. Trimming left V 3 bases short and J 5 bases short, with 19 bases between. This CDR3 has 16 amino acids.

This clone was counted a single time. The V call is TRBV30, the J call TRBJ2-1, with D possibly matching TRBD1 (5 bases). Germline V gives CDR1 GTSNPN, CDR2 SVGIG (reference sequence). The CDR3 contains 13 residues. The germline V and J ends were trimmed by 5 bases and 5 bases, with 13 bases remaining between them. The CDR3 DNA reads TGTGCCTGGGGTTTTTGGGGCAACAATGAGCAGTTCTTC. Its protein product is CAWGFWGNNEQFF.